The 16 T cell receptor beta chains presented below share a single source sample, sequenced in a study of OX40 agonist ivuxolimab in advanced cancers. The protocol was immunoSEQ multiplex PCR, while the TCRdb copy is restricted to in-frame clones and leaves out a portion. The data hold fewer than 20,000 clones, with about four fifths observed a single time. This sample comprised CD4+ or CD8+ T cells sorted from blood, obtained in a trial of the OX40 agonist ivuxolimab. These receptors were collected from an adult with an advanced solid tumor such as melanoma, head and neck, liver or kidney cancer.

This clone occurred a few times. The chain has TRBV5-6 and TRBJ2-7; 10 bases line up with TRBD1. Germline trimming cut 7 bases from V and 0 bases from J; bases unmatched to any gene: 10. CDR1 and CDR2 from the germline V gene are SGHDT and YYEEEE. The CDR3 contains 16 residues. CDR3 residues: CASGAGQGSYSYEQYF. CDR3 nucleotide sequence: TGTGCCAGCGGGGCGGGACAGGGGTCCTACTCCTACGAGCAGTACTTC. Drawing the rest from reference TRBV5-6 and TRBJ2-7, the complete variable domain is DAGVTQSPTHLIKTRGQQVTLRCSPKSGHDTVSWYQQALGQGPQFIFQYYEEEERQRGNFPDRFSGHQFPNYSSELNVNALLLGDSALYLCASGAGQGSYSYEQYFGPGTRLTVT.

The chain combines TRBV7-8 with TRBJ1-5, with D maybe TRBD1 (6 bases). This CDR3 has 18 residues. V dropped 3 bases and J dropped 0 bases, with 18 bases sitting between them. Germline V gives CDR1 SGHVS, CDR2 FQNEAQ. CDR3 amino acids: CASSFGGGLRDSNQPQHF. The CDR3 DNA is TGTGCCAGCAGCTTTGGCGGGGGCCTCCGCGATAGCAATCAGCCCCAGCATTTT.

This clone was seen just once. The rearrangement uses TRBV4-3 and TRBJ1-5, with D possibly being TRBD1 (5 bases). The CDR3 sequence is 15 residues long. Trimming shortened V by 0 bases and J by 4 bases, and 10 bases separated the two germline ends. Germline V gives CDR1 LGHNA, CDR2 YSLEER. CDR3 sequence (DNA): TGCGCCAGCAGCCAAGATCGTTGGGGGAATCAGCCCCAGCATTTT. It yields the protein CASSQDRWGNQPQHF.

This clone has a handful of counts. The CDR3 coding sequence is TGTGCCAGCTCACCTATGCGGGCCTATAATTCACCCCTCCACTTT. It is translated as CASSPMRAYNSPLHF. The rearrangement joins TRBV18 to TRBJ1-6; D is unresolved. The CDR3 sequence is 15 residues long. Trimming removed 3 bases from V and 2 bases from J, with 8 bases in between. The germline CDR1 and CDR2 sequences are KGHSH and LQKENI.

The rearrangement uses TRBV5-6 and TRBJ2-5, with TRBD2 matching 9 bases. The CDR3 is 16 residues long. CDR1 and CDR2 from the germline V gene are SGHDT and YYEEEE. V gave up 4 bases and J gave up 5 bases; unmatched junction bases: 12. This CDR3 is CASSLPPAGGRETQYF. CDR3 in DNA: TGTGCCAGCAGCCTGCCCCCTGCGGGGGGGCGGGAGACCCAGTACTTC.

At least ten counts were recorded for this clone. The rearrangement uses TRBV7-2 and TRBJ1-3, with a weak D call TRBD1 (5 bases). The CDR3 is 17 residues long. Trimming left V 1 base short and J 0 bases short, with 13 bases between. Germline CDR1 is SGHTA and CDR2 is FQGNSA. DNA of the CDR3: TGTGCCAGCAGCTTAGTACGGGGAGGGACCTCTGGAAACACCATATATTTT. Protein: CASSLVRGGTSGNTIYF.

V usage is TRBV6-5 and J usage is TRBJ2-7, with 8 positions matching TRBD2. V shed 5 bases, J shed 3 bases, and the junction held 6 bases outside the gene matches. CDR1 MNHEY and CDR2 SVGAGI come from the germline V gene. The CDR3 has 14 residues. This CDR3 reads CASSGSGGYYEQYF. CDR3 DNA: TGTGCCAGCAGTGGAAGCGGGGGTTACTACGAGCAGTACTTC.

V gene TRBV19 combines with J gene TRBJ1-5; 7 bases agree with TRBD1. J lost 4 bases, V lost 3 bases, and 0 bases had no gene match. CDR3 length equals 13 residues. Per the germline V gene, CDR1 is LNHDA and CDR2 is SQIVND (reference sequence). DNA of the CDR3: TGTGCCAGTAGTATCAGGGGGAATCAGCCCCAGCATTTT. As protein: CASSIRGNQPQHF.

The chain carries TRBV12-5 and TRBJ1-4; 9 bases match TRBD1. The CDR3 runs 15 residues. Germline loops: CDR1 LGHNT, CDR2 FRNRAP. V was pared by 5 bases and J by 7 bases, with 8 bases of the junction left unmatched. The CDR3 loop is CASGPGTGMTEKLFF. DNA for the CDR3: TGTGCTAGTGGTCCGGGGACAGGGATGACTGAAAAACTGTTTTTT.

This sequence joins TRBV7-2 and TRBJ1-2; D call uncertain. CDR1 and CDR2 from the germline V gene are SGHTA and FQGNSA. The CDR3 loop spans 14 amino acids. The V and J ends lost 6 bases and 1 base respectively, with 12 bases between them. CDR3 amino acids: CASSLASGNYGYTF. As DNA, the CDR3 is TGTGCCAGCAGTTTGGCCTCGGGTAACTATGGCTACACCTTC.

The CDR3 loop is CASSLAVNYGYTF. As DNA, the CDR3 is TGTGCCAGCAGTTTAGCCGTAAACTATGGCTACACCTTC. The chain combines TRBV27 with TRBJ1-2; unclear D gene. This CDR3 region has 13 residues. Germline V gene lookup returns CDR1 MNHEY and CDR2 SMNVEV (reference sequence). Trimming shortened V by 2 bases and J by 2 bases, and 6 bases separated the two germline ends.

This clone has just one count. J is TRBJ2-7 and V is TRBV9; the match to TRBD1 covers 7 bases. Germline loops: CDR1 SGDLS, CDR2 YYNGEE. V shed 3 bases, J shed 3 bases, and the junction held 9 bases outside the gene matches. The CDR3 has 15 residues. The chain's CDR3 is CASSGTGTENYEQYF. CDR3 in DNA: TGTGCCAGCAGCGGTACCGGGACAGAAAACTACGAGCAGTACTTC.

This clone was seen a handful of times. This chain joins TRBV11-2 and TRBJ2-7, with a weak D call TRBD1 (5 bases). The germline gives CDR1 SGHAT, CDR2 FQNNGV. The CDR3 runs 13 residues. V shed 5 bases and J shed 0 bases, with 8 bases lying between them. CDR3 sequence reads: CASSIGASYEQYF. The CDR3 coding sequence is TGTGCCAGCAGCATAGGGGCCTCCTACGAGCAGTACTTC. The full variable domain, with the rest looked up from reference TRBV11-2 and TRBJ2-7, is EAGVAQSPRYKIIEKRQSVAFWCNPISGHATLYWYQQILGQGPKLLIQFQNNGVVDDSQLPKDRFSAERLKGVDSTLKIQPAKLEDSAVYLCASSIGASYEQYFGPGTRLTVT.

This clone was seen a single time. The rearrangement joins TRBV29-1 to TRBJ2-7, with 7 positions matching TRBD2. Germline V gene lookup returns CDR1 SQVTM and CDR2 ANQGSEA. J was trimmed by 4 bases and V by 4 bases; bases with no gene match: 7. The CDR3 totals 13 residues. CDR3 region: CSVVRAGRYEQYF. CDR3 sequence (DNA): TGCAGCGTTGTTCGAGCGGGGAGGTACGAGCAGTACTTC.

For this clone: The junction departs from the called germline gene at one end, perhaps through a read error. The chain joins TRBV29-1 to TRBJ1-2, with D possibly being TRBD1 (6 bases). CDR3 length: 12 residues. The germline V gene encodes CDR1 SQVTM and CDR2 ANQGSEA. The DNA of the CDR3 is TGCAGCGTAGAAGGACAGAACTATGGCTACACCTTC. It codes for CSVEGQNYGYTF.

This rearrangement joins TRBV5-6 to TRBJ2-1, with D unclear. Germline V gene data show CDR1 as SGHDT and CDR2 as YYEEEE. V lost 0 bases to trimming and J lost 8 bases, with 3 bases between them. This CDR3 contains 11 residues. The CDR3 is CASSLGYEQFF. The CDR3 DNA reads TGTGCCAGCAGCTTGGGGTATGAGCAGTTCTTC.